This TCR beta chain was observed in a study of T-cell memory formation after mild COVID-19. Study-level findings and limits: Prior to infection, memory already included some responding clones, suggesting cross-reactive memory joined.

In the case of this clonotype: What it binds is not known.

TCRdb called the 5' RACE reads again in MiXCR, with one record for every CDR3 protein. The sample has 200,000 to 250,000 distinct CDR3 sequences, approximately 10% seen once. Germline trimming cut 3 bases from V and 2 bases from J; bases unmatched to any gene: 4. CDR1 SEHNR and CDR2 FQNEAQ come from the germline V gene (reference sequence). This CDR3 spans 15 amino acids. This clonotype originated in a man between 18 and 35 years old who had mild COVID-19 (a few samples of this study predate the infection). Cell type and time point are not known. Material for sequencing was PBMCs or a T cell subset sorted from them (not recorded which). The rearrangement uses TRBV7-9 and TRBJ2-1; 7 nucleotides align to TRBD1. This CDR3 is CASSFTGDPYNEQFF. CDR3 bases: TGTGCCAGCAGCTTTACAGGGGACCCCTACAATGAGCAGTTCTTC.